This TCR beta chain was recorded in a study of T cell responses to AZD1222 COVID-19 vaccine. Findings of the study overall: The study reported that nearly half of spike-specific TCRs target unmutated variant regions.

This clone was seen only once. What it binds is not known. Only in-frame clones appear in the TCRdb table, and some are missing; sequencing was by immunoSEQ multiplex PCR. The sample consists of over 150,000 clones, 90% to 95% of them appearing once. CDR3 length: 16 residues. Per the germline V gene, CDR1 is MNHEY and CDR2 is SVGEGT. Trimming stripped 6 bases from V and 3 bases from J, with 17 bases between. The rearrangement uses TRBV6-2 or TRBV6-3 and TRBJ1-4; D call uncertain. Sequenced here: peripheral blood, sampled 28 days after the second dose of the MenACWY control vaccine. The receptor comes from an adult who received the MenACWY meningococcal vaccine as a control. The CDR3 region has the DNA TGTGCCAGCAGCGACAATCGACGGGAACCTAATGAAAAACTGTTTTTT. Translated: CASSDNRREPNEKLFF.